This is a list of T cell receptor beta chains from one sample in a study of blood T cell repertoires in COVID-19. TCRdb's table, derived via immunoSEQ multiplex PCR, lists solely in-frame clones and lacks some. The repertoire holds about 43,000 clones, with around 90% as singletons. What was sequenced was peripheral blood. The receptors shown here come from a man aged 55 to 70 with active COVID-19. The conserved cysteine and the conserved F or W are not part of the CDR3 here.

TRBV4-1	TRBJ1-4	ASSQGAGNEKLF
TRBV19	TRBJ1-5	ATTLGGYHQPQH
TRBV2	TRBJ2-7	ASISTGGSYEQY
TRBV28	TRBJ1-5	ASSSGTLDYGQPQH
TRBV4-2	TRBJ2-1	ASSQETSASASYNEQF
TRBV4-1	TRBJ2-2	ASRPETTGVTGELF
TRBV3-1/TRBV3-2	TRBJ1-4	ASSQSATNEKLF
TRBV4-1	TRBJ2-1	ASSRPRGDYNEQF
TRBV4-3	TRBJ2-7	ASSENRVPAYEQY
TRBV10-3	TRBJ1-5	ATWTGIANQPQH
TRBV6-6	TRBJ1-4	ASSLDSPWQEKLF
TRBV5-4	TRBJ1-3	ASSLDTGPGNTIY
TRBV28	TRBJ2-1	ASSLLAQGASDEQF
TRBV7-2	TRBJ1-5	ASSLGGVSNQPQH
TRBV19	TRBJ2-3	ASSIALSDTQY
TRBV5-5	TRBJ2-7	ASSLYGTGITGEQY
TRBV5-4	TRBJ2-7	ASKTGTAITYEQY
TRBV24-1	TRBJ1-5	ATPGRGPSNQPQH
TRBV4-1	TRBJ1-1	ASSHETVSDTEAF
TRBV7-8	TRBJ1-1	ASSSTELNTEAF
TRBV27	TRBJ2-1	ASRSTSGKFNEQF
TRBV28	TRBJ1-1	ASRETGTGSSF
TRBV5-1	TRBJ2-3	ASSLVGQGAADTQY
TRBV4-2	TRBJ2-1	ASRSGTYNEQF
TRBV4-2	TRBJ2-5	ASSQPYRDTQETQY
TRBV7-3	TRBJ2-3	ASSPFSSTDTQY
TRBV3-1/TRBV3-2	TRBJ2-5	ASSFTGPRGTQY
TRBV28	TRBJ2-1	ASRRTSGMGYNEQF
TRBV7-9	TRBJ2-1	ASSLSGWVLGNEQF
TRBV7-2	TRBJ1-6	ASTIRTGKNSPLH
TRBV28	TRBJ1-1	ASSSRTGWAEAF
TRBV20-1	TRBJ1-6	SASDPLSSSYNSPLH
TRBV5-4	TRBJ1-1	ASSFTSTEAF
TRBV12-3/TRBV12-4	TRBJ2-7	ASRTGGSNEQY
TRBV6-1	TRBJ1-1	ASSEARGWNTEAF
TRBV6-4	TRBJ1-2	ASSDSRDSNPYGYT
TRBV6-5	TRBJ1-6	ASSFGTGGRGSPLH
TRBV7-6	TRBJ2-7	ASSPRSRGQSEQY
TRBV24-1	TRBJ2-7	ATSDFRGSIYEQY
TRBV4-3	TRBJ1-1	ASSQFSRNTEAF
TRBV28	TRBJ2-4	ASSLFPDRAGNIQY
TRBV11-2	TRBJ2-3	ASSLGRGGGTDTQY
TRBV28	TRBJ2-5	ASSFLNRGLAGGLVAETQY
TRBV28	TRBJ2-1	ASSGWTGVREQF
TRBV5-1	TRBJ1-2	ASSLDSGGGYT
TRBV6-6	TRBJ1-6	ASSPQAGIAANSPLH
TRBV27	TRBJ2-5	ASSRDPSGVQETQY
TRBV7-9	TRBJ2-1	ASSLAGANEQF
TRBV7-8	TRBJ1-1	ASSLTQGKGTEAF
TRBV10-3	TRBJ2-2	AISESRGGRSAGELF
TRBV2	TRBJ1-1	ASSGQGIRTEAF
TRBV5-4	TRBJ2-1	ASSSRQGSYNEQF
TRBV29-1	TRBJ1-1	SVERTANTEAF
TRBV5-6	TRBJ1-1	ASSSVWTGETEAF
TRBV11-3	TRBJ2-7	ASSLVWGGGTYEQY
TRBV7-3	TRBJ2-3	ASSNWGGNTDTQY
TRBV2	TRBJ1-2	ASSEGQGTT
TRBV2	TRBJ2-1	ASSVRLAVGNEQF
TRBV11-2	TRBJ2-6	ASSPGQGRPGANVLT